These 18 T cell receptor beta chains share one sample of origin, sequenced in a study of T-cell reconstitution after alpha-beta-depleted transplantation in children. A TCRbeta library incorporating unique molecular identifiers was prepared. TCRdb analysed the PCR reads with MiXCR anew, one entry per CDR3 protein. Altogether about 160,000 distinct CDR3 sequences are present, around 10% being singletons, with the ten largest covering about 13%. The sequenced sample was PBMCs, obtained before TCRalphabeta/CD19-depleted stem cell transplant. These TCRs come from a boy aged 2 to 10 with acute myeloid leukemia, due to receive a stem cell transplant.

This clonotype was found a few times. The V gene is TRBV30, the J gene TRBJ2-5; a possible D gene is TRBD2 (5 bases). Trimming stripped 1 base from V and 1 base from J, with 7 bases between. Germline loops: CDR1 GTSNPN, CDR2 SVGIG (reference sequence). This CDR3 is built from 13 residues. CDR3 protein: CAWSGRGQETQYF. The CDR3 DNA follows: TGTGCCTGGAGTGGACGGGGCCAAGAGACCCAGTACTTC. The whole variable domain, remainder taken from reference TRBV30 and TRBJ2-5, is SQTIHQWPATLVQPVGSPLSLECTVEGTSNPNLYWYRQAAGRGLQLLFYSVGIGQISSEVPQNLSASRPQDRQFILSSKKLLLSDSGFYLCAWSGRGQETQYFGPGTRLLVL.

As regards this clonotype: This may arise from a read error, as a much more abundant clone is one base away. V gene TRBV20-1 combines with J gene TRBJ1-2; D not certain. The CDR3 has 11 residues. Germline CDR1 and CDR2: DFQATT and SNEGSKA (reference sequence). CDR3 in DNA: TGCAGTTACGTAGGGAGCTATGGCGACACCTTC. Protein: CSYVGSYGDTF.

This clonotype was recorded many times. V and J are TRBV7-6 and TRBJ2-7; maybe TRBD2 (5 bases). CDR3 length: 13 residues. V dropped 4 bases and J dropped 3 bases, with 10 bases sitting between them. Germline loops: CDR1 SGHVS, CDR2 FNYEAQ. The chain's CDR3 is CASSSRLHYEQYF. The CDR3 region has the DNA TGTGCCAGCAGCTCGCGACTACACTACGAGCAGTACTTC.

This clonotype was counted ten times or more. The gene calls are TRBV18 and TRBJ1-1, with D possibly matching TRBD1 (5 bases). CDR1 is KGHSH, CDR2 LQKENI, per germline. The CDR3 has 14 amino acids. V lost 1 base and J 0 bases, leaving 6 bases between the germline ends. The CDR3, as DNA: TGTGCCAGCTCACCACAGGGGCTGAACACTGAAGCTTTCTTT. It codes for CASSPQGLNTEAFF. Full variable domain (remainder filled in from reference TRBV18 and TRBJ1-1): NAGVMQNPRHLVRRRGQEARLRCSPMKGHSHVYWYRQLPEEGLKFMVYLQKENIIDESGMPKERFSAEFPKEGPSILRIQQVVRGDSAAYFCASSPQGLNTEAFFGQGTRLTVV.

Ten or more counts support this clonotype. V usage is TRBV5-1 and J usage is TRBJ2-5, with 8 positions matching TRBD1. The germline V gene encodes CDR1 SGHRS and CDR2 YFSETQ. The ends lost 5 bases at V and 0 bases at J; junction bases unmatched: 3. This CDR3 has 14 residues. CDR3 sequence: CASRRQGYQETQYF. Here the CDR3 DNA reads TGCGCCAGCAGGAGACAGGGGTACCAAGAGACCCAGTACTTC. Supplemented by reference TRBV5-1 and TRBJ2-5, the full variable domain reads KAGVTQTPRYLIKTRGQQVTLSCSPISGHRSVSWYQQTPGQGLQFLFEYFSETQRNKGNFPGRFSGRQFSNSRSEMNVSTLELGDSALYLCASRRQGYQETQYFGPGTRLLVL.

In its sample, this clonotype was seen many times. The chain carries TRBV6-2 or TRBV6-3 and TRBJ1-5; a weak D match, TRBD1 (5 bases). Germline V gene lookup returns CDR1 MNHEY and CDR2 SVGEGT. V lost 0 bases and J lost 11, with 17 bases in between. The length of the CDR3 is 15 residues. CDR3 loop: CASSYSNGGKAAQHF. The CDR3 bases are TGTGCCAGCAGTTACTCGAATGGGGGTAAGGCAGCCCAGCATTTT.

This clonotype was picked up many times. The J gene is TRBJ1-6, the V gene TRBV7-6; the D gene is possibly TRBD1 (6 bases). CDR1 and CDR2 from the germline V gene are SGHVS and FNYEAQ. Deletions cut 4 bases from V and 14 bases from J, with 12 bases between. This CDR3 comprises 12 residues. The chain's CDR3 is CASSSGEGALHF. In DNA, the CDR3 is TGTGCCAGCAGCTCAGGGGAAGGGGCCCTCCACTTT.

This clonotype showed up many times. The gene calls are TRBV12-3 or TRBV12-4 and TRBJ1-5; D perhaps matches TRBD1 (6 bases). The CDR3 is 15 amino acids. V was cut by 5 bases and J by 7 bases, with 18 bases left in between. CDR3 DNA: TGTGCCAGCAGTCAAAATGGGGGGGCGGACCAGCCCCAGCATTTT. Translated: CASSQNGGADQPQHF.

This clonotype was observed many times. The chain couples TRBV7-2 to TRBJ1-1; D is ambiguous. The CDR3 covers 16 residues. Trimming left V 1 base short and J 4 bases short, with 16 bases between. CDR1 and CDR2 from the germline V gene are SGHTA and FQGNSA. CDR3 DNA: TGTGCCAGCAGCTTAGTTGCAGGAAAAGGTGTCACTGAAGCTTTCTTT. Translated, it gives CASSLVAGKGVTEAFF.

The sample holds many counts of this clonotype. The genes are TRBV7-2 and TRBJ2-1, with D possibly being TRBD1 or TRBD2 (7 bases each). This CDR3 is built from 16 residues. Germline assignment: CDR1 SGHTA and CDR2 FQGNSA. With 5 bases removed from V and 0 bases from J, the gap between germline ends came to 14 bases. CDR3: CASSRQGLSSYNEQFF. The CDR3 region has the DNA TGTGCCAGCAGCAGACAGGGACTAAGCTCCTACAATGAGCAGTTCTTC.

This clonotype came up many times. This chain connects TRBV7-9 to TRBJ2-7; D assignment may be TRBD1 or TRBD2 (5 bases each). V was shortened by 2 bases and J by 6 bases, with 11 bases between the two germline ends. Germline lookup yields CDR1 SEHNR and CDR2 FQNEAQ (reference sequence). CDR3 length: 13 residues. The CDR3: CASSLTGASEQYV. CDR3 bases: TGTGCCAGCAGCTTAACCGGGGCCTCCGAGCAGTACGTC.

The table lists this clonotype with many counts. The CDR3: CSALRGHEQYF. In DNA, the CDR3 is TGCAGTGCACTAAGGGGGCACGAGCAGTACTTC. The chain couples TRBV20-1 to TRBJ2-7; 7 positions match TRBD1. Germline V gives CDR1 DFQATT, CDR2 SNEGSKA (reference sequence). The V and J ends lost 6 bases and 5 bases, in that order; junction bases with no gene match: 4. The CDR3 extends over 11 amino acids.

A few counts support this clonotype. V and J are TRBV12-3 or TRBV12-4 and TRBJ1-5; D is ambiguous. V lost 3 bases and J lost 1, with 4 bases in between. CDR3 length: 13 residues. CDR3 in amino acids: CASSFRSNQPQHF. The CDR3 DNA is TGTGCCAGCAGTTTCCGAAGCAATCAGCCCCAGCATTTT.

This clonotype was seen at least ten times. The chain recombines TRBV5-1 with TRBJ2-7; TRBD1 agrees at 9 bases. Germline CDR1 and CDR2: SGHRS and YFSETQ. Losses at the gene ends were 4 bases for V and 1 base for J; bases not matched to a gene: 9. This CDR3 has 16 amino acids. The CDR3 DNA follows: TGCGCCAGCAGCGTAGTCCCGGGACAGGGATCCTACGAGCAGTACGTC. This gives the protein CASSVVPGQGSYEQYV.

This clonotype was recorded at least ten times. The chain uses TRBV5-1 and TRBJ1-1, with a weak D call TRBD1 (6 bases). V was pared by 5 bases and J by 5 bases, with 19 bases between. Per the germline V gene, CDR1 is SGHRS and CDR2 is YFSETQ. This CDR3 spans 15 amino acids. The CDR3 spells CASRPPGGAQTEAFF. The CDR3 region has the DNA TGCGCCAGCAGGCCTCCCGGGGGGGCGCAGACTGAAGCTTTCTTT.

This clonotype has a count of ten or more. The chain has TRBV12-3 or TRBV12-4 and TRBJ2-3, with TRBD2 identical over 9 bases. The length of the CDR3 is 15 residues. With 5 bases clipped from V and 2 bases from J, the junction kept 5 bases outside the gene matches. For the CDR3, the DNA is TGTGCCAGCAGTAATCTAGCGGGGTCCACAGATACGCAGTATTTT. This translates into CASSNLAGSTDTQYF.

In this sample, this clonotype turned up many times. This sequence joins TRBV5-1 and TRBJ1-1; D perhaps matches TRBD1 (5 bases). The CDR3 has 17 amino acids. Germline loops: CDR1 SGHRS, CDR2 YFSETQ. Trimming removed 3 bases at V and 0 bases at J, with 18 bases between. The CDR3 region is CASSSMPSGPLNTEAFF. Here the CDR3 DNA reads TGCGCCAGCAGCTCGATGCCGTCAGGGCCCCTGAACACTGAAGCTTTCTTT.

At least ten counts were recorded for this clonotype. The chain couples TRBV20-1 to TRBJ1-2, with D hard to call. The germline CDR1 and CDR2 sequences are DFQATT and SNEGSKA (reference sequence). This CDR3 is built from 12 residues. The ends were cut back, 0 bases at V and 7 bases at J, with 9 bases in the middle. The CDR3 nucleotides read TGCAGTGCTAGAGATCCCGGATCTGGCTACACCTTC. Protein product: CSARDPGSGYTF.